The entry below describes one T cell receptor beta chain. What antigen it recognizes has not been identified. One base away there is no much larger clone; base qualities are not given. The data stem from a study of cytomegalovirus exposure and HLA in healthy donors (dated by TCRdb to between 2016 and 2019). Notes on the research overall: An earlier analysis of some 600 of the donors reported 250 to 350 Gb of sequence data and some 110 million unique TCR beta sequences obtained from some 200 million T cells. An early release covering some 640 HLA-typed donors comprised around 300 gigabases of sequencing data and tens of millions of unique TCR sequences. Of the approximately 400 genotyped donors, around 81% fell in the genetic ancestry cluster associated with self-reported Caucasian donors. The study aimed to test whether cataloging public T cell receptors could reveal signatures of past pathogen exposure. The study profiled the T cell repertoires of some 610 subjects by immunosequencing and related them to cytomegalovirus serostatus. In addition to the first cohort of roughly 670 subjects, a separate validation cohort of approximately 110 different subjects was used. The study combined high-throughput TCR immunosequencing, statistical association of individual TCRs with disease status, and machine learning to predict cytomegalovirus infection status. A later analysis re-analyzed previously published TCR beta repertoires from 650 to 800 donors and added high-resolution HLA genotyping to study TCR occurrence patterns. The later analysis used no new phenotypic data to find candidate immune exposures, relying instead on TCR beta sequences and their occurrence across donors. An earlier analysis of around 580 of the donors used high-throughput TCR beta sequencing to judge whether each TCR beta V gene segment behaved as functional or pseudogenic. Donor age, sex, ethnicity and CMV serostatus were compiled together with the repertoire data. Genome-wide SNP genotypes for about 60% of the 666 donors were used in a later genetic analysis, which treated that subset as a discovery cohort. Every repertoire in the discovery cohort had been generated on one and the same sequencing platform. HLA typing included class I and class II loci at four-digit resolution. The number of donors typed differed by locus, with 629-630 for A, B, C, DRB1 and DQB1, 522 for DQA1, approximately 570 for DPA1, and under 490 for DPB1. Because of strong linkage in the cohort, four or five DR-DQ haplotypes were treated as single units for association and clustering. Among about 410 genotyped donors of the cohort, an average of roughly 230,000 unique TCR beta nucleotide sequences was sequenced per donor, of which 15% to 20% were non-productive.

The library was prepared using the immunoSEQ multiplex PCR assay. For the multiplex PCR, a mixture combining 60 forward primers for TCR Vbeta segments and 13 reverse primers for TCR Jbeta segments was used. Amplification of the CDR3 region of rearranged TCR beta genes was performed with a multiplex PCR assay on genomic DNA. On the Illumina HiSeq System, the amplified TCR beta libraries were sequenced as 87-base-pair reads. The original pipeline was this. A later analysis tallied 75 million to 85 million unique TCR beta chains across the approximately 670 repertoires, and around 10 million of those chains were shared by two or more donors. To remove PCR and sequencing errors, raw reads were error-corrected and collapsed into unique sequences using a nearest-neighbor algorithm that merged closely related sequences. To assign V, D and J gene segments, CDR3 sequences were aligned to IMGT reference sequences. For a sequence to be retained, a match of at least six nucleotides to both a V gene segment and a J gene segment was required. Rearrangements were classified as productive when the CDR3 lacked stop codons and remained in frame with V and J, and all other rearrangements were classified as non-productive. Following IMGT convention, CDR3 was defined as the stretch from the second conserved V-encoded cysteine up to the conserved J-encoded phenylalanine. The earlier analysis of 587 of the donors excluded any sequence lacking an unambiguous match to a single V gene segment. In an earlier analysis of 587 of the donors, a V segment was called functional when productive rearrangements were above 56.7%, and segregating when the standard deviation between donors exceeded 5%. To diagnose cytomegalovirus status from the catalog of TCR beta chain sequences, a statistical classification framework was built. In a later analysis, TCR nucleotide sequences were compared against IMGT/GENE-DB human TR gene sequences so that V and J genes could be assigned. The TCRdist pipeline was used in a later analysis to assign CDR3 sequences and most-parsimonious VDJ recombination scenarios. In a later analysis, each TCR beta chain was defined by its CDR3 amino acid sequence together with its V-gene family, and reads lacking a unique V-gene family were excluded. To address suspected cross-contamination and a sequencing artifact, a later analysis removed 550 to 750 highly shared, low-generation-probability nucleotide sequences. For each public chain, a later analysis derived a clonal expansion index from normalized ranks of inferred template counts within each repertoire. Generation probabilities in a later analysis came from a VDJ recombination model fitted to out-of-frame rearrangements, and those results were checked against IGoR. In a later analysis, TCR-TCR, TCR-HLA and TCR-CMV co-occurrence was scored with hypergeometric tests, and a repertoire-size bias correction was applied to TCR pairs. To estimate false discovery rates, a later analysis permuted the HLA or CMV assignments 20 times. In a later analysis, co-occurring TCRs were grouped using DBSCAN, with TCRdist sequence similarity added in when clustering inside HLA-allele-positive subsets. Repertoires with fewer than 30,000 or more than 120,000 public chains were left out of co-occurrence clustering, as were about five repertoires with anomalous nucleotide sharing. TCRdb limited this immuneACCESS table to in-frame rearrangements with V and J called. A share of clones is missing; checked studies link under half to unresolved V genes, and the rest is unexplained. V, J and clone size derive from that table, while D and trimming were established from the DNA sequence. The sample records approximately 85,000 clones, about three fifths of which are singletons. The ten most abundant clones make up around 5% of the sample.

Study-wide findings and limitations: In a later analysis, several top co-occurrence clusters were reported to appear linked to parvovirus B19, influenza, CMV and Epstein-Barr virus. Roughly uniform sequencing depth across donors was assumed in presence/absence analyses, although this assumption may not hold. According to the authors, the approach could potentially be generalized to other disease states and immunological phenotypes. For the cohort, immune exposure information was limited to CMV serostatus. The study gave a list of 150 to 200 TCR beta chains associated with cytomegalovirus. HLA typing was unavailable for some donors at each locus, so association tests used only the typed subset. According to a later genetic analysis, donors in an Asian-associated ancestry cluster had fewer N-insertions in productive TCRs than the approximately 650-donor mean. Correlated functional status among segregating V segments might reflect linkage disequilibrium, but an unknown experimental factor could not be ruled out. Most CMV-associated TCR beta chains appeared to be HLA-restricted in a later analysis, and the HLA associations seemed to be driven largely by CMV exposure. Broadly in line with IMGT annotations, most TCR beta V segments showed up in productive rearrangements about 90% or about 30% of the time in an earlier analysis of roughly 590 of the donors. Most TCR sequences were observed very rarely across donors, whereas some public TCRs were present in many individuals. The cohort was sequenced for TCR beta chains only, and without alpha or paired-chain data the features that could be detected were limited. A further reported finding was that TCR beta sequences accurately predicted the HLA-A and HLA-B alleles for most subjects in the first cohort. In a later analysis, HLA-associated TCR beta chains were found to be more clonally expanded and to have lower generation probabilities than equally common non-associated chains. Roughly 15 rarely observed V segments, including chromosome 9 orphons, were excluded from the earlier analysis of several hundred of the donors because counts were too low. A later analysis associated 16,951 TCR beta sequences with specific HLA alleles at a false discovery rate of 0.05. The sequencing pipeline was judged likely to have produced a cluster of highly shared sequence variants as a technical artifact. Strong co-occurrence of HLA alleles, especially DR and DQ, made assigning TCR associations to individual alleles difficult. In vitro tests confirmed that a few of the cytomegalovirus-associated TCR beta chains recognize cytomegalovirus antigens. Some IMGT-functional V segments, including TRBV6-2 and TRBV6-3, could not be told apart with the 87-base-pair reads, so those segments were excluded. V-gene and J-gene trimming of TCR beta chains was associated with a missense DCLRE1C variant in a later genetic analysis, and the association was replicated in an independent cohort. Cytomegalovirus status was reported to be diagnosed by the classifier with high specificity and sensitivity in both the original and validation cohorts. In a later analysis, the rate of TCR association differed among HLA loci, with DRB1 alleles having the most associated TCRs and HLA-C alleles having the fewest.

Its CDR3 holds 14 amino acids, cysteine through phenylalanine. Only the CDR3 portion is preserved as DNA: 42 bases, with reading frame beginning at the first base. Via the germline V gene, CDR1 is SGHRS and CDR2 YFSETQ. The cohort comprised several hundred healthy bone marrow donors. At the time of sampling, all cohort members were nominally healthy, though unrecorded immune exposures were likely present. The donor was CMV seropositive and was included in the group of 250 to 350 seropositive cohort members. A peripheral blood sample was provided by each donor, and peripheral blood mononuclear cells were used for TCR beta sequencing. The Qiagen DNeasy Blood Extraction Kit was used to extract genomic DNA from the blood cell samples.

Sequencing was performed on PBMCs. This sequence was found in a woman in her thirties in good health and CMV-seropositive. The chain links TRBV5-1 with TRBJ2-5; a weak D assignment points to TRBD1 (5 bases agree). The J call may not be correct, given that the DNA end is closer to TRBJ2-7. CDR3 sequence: CASSLGQGSYEQYF. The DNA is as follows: TGCGCCAGCAGCTTGGGTCAGGGAAGCTACGAGCAGTACTTC.